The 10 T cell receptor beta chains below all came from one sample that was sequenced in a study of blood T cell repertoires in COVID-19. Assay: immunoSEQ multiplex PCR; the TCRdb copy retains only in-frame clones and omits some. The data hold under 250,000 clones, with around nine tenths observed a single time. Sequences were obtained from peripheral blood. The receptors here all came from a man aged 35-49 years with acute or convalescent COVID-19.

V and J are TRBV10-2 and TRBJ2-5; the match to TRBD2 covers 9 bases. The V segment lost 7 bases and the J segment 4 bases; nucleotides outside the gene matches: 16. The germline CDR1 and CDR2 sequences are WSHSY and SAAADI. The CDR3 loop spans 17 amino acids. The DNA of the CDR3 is TGCGCCAGCAAGGAGGGGTCGGCGGGGGGGCCGGGAGAGACCCAGTACTTC. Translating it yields CASKEGSAGGPGETQYF.

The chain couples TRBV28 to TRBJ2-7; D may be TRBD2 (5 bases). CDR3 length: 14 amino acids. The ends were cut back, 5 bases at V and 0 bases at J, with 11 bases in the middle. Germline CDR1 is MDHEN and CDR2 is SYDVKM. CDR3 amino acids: CASSVPGDSYEQYF. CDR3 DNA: TGTGCCAGCAGTGTCCCCGGGGACTCCTACGAGCAGTACTTC.

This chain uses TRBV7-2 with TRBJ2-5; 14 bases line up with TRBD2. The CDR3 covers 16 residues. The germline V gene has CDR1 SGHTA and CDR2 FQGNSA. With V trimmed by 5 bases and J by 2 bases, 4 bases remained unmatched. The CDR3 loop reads CASSPWTSGGQETQYF. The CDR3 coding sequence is TGTGCCAGCAGCCCTTGGACTAGCGGGGGGCAAGAGACCCAGTACTTC.

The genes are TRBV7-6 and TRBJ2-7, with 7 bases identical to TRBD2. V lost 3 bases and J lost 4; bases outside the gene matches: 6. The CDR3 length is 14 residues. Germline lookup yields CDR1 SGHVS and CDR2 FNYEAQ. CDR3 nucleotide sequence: TGTGCCAGCAGCTTGGGCGGGAGTGGGTACGAGCAGTACTTC. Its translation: CASSLGGSGYEQYF.

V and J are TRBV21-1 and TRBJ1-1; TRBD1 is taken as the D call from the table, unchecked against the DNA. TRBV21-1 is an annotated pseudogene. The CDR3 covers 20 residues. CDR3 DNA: TGTGCCAGCAGCAAAACCTACCTAGACAGGGTTTCTTGGGAAGGGACTGAAGCTTTCTTT. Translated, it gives CASSKTYLDRVSWEGTEAFF.

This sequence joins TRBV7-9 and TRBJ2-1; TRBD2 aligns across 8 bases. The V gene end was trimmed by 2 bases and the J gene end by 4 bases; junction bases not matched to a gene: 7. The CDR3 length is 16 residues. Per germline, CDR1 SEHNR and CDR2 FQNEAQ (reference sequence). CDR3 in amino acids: CASSLPGGRSYNEQFF. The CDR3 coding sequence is TGTGCCAGCAGCTTACCGGGAGGGAGGTCTTACAATGAGCAGTTCTTC. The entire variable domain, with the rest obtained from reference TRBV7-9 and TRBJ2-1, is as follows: DTGVSQNPRHKITKRGQNVTFRCDPISEHNRLYWYRQTLGQGPEFLTYFQNEAQLEKSRLLSDRFSAERPKGSFSTLEIQRTEQGDSAMYLCASSLPGGRSYNEQFFGPGTRLTVL.

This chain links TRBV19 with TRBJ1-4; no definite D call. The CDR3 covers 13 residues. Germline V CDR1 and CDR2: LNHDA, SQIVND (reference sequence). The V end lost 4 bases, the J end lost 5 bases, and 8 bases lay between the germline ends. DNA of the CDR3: TGTGCCAGTAGTAGGTCGGAGAATGAAAAACTGTTTTTT. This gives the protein CASSRSENEKLFF.

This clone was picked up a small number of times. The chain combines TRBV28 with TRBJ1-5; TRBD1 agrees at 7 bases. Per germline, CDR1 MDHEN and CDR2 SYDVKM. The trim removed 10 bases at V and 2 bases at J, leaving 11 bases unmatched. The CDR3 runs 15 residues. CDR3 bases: TGTGCCACCTGGAGGGGGCGCTGGGGCAATCAGCCCCAGCATTTT. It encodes CATWRGRWGNQPQHF.

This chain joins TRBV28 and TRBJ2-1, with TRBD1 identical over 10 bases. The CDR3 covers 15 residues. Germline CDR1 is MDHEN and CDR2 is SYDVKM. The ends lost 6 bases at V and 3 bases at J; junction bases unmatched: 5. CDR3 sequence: CASSSGQGSYNEQFF. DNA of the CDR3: TGTGCCAGCAGCTCGGGACAGGGGAGCTACAATGAGCAGTTCTTC.

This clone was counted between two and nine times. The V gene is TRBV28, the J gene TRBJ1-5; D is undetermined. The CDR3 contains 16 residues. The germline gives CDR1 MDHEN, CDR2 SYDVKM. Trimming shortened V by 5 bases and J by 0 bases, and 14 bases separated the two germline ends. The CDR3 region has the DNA TGTGCCAGCAGTCCACAGATGGGCAGTAGCAATCAGCCCCAGCATTTT. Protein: CASSPQMGSSNQPQHF.